These 19 T cell receptor beta chains share one sample of origin, sequenced in a study of vaccination effects on CD4 cells after COVID-19. Generated by immunoSEQ multiplex PCR, the TCRdb table keeps only in-frame clones and is missing some. The profile shows 20,000 to 30,000 clones, around 77% of them singletons. These receptors have no identified antigens. Sequencing in the ViraFEST assay came after antigen-specific CD4+ T cells had been expanded with viral peptide pools, which were used to stimulate PBMC. Researchers isolated CD4+ T cells once less than 13 days of culture had elapsed. SARS-CoV-2 infected the person between March and December 2020, as confirmed by PCR. Material: CD4+ T cells from PBMCs cultured with SARS-CoV-2 spike peptides, obtained before COVID-19 vaccination. These receptors were taken from a human donor who had a prior SARS-CoV-2 infection.

The chain carries TRBV7-9 and TRBJ1-1; 10 bases line up with TRBD1. Germline V gene data show CDR1 as SEHNR and CDR2 as FQNEAQ (reference sequence). Germline trimming cut 5 bases from V and 12 bases from J; bases unmatched to any gene: 6. The CDR3 has 12 amino acids. CDR3 residues: CASSNRDRGSFF. The CDR3 nucleotides read TGTGCCAGCAGCAACCGGGACAGGGGATCTTTCTTT.

The count of this clone is one. The chain joins TRBV7-6 to TRBJ1-3; 10 bases match TRBD1. The germline V gene has CDR1 SGHVS and CDR2 FNYEAQ. The CDR3 runs to 19 residues. The V gene end was trimmed by 4 bases and the J gene end by 0 bases; junction bases not matched to a gene: 12. The CDR3 loop is CASSSLKDRGTLSGNTIYF. CDR3 sequence (DNA): TGTGCCAGCAGCTCCTTAAAGGACAGGGGGACCCTCTCTGGAAACACCATATATTTT.

This CDR3 is CASSLQPGQGNTGELFF. As DNA, the CDR3 is TGCGCCAGCAGCTTACAACCGGGACAGGGGAACACCGGGGAGCTGTTTTTT. This chain joins TRBV5-1 and TRBJ2-2; 9 bases fit TRBD1. The CDR3 consists of 17 residues. Per the germline V gene, CDR1 is SGHRS and CDR2 is YFSETQ. With V trimmed by 2 bases and J by 1 base, 6 bases remained unmatched.

This rearrangement joins TRBV25-1 to TRBJ2-7; 10 nucleotides align to TRBD2. The germline V gene has CDR1 MGHDK and CDR2 SYGVNS. Trimming at V came to 2 bases and at J to 7 bases, leaving 14 bases not matched to a gene. CDR3 size: 17 residues. The chain's CDR3 is CASSEARTSGGAGEQYF. CDR3 DNA: TGTGCCAGCAGTGAAGCGCGGACTAGCGGAGGAGCGGGGGAGCAGTACTTC.

The chain couples TRBV7-2 to TRBJ2-1, with 10 positions matching TRBD1. CDR1 and CDR2 from the germline V gene are SGHTA and FQGNSA. CDR3 length equals 15 residues. V lost 4 bases and J lost 6; bases outside the gene matches: 6. The CDR3 spells CASSSGQGGSNEQFF. The CDR3 nucleotides read TGTGCCAGCAGCTCCGGACAGGGGGGATCCAATGAGCAGTTCTTC. The variable domain in full, completed from reference TRBV7-2 and TRBJ2-1, reads GAGVSQSPSNKVTEKGKDVELRCDPISGHTALYWYRQSLGQGLEFLIYFQGNSAPDKSGLPSDRFSAERTGGSVSTLTIQRTQQEDSAVYLCASSSGQGGSNEQFFGPGTRLTVL.

The rearrangement joins TRBV19 to TRBJ2-6; a possible D gene is TRBD1 (6 bases). Germline assignment: CDR1 LNHDA and CDR2 SQIVND (reference sequence). The CDR3 length is 18 residues. Between the trimmed V and J ends, which lost 3 bases and 1 base, there was a span of 16 bases. CDR3 sequence reads: CASSILGALDSGANVLTF. The CDR3 DNA is TGTGCCAGTAGTATTTTGGGGGCACTGGATTCTGGGGCCAACGTCCTGACTTTC.

This clone was observed a handful of times. The chain links TRBV19 to TRBJ1-5; 9 positions agree with TRBD1. The CDR3 runs to 16 residues. V gave up 3 bases and J gave up 9 bases; unmatched junction bases: 12. Germline assignment: CDR1 LNHDA and CDR2 SQIVND (reference sequence). The CDR3 nucleotides read TGTGCCAGTAGTATCGGAGACGGGACAGGGCTTCGGCCCCAGCATTTT. As protein: CASSIGDGTGLRPQHF.

CDR3 sequence reads: CASSRFGTSGSYNEQFF. CDR3 nucleotides: TGTGCCAGCAGCCGGTTCGGGACTAGCGGCTCCTACAATGAGCAGTTCTTC. The chain recombines TRBV7-9 with TRBJ2-1; 11 bases agree with TRBD2. CDR3 length equals 17 residues. The ends lost 5 bases at V and 0 bases at J; junction bases unmatched: 6. Germline loops: CDR1 SEHNR, CDR2 FQNEAQ (reference sequence).

CDR3 sequence reads: CASSQARQGAGEAFF. The CDR3 DNA is TGTGCCAGCAGCCAGGCCCGACAGGGGGCCGGTGAAGCTTTCTTT. The rearrangement uses TRBV3-1 (or the pseudogene TRBV3-2) and TRBJ1-1; 10 bases agree with TRBD1. The CDR3 runs 15 residues. V shed 3 bases and J 7 bases; nucleotides not matched to a gene: 8. The germline gives CDR1 LGHDT, CDR2 YNNKEL (reference sequence).

The gene calls are TRBV18 and TRBJ2-3; a possible D gene is TRBD1 (5 bases). The CDR3 runs to 14 residues. Trimming left V 3 bases short and J 4 bases short, with 11 bases between. Germline CDR1 is KGHSH and CDR2 is LQKENI. CDR3 bases: TGTGCCAGCTCACCCCGTCAGGGCCCAGATACGCAGTATTTT. This encodes CASSPRQGPDTQYF.

The genes are TRBV4-2 and TRBJ2-2; weak D call: TRBD2 (5 bases). Germline V gene data show CDR1 as LGHNA and CDR2 as YNFKEQ. The V and J ends lost 5 bases and 2 bases respectively, with 6 bases between them. The CDR3 loop spans 13 amino acids. CDR3 sequence: CASSGSNTGELFF. DNA for the CDR3: TGTGCCAGCAGCGGGAGCAACACCGGGGAGCTGTTTTTT.

The chain recombines TRBV19 with TRBJ2-5; D is perhaps TRBD2 (6 bases). Trimming cost V 7 bases and J 5 bases, with 14 bases left between them. Germline CDR1 LNHDA, CDR2 SQIVND (reference sequence). The CDR3 is 13 residues long. DNA of the CDR3: TGTGCCAGTAAGGATCAGGGAGGTGAGACCCAGTACTTC. Protein sequence: CASKDQGGETQYF.

This sequence joins TRBV12-3 or TRBV12-4 and TRBJ2-3, with D maybe TRBD1 (5 bases). This CDR3 is 13 amino acids long. Trimming pared 6 bases from V and 1 base from J, leaving 8 bases between. CDR3 amino acids: CASRGRGTDTQYF. CDR3 nucleotide sequence: TGTGCCAGCAGAGGCAGGGGCACAGATACGCAGTATTTT.

This rearrangement joins TRBV5-1 to TRBJ1-2; D is unclear. The germline gives CDR1 SGHRS, CDR2 YFSETQ. This CDR3 spans 13 amino acids. Trimming removed 0 bases at V and 7 bases at J, with 10 bases between. Written as DNA, the CDR3 is TGCGCCAGCAGCTTGGAGTCACATGCTGGCTACACCTTC. Protein: CASSLESHAGYTF.

This clone counts as medium-sized (0.01 to 0.1%). The genes are TRBV2 and TRBJ1-6; 9 bases line up with TRBD1. Trimming cost V 6 bases and J 7 bases; bases outside gene matches: 7. From germline, CDR1 is SNHLY and CDR2 FYNNEI. The CDR3 contains 15 residues. CDR3 sequence (DNA): TGTGCCAGCAGAGAACAGGGGGCGCTGAATTCACCCCTCCACTTT. Translating gives CASREQGALNSPLHF.

This clone was observed once. This chain joins TRBV7-9 and TRBJ1-5; D ambiguous. Germline V gene sequence: CDR1 SEHNR, CDR2 FQNEAQ (reference sequence). This CDR3 is 14 amino acids long. Trimming took 5 bases from V and 7 from J, leaving 15 bases between them. The chain's CDR3 is CASSHETPGQPQHF. Here the CDR3 DNA reads TGTGCCAGCAGCCACGAGACGCCGGGGCAGCCCCAGCATTTT.

The chain couples TRBV5-4 to TRBJ2-7, with D possibly called TRBD1 or TRBD2 (5 bases each). Germline CDR1 is SGHNT and CDR2 is YYREEE (reference sequence). The V gene lost 3 bases and the J gene lost 0 bases, with 13 bases spanning the gap. This CDR3 has 15 amino acids. CDR3 sequence: CASSSGTQSSYEQYF. Here the CDR3 DNA reads TGTGCCAGCAGCTCTGGGACGCAGAGCTCCTACGAGCAGTACTTC. Drawing the rest from reference TRBV5-4 and TRBJ2-7, the complete variable domain is ETGVTQSPTHLIKTRGQQVTLRCSSQSGHNTVSWYQQALGQGPQFIFQYYREEENGRGNFPPRFSGLQFPNYSSELNVNALELDDSALYLCASSSGTQSSYEQYFGPGTRLTVT.

The chain couples TRBV18 to TRBJ2-5; D possibly corresponds to TRBD2 (6 bases). V lost 0 bases and J lost 2, with 10 bases in between. The CDR3 extends over 15 amino acids. Per the germline V gene, CDR1 is KGHSH and CDR2 is LQKENI. The CDR3 DNA sequence: TGTGCCAGCTCACCACCCTCGGGACTGCAAGAGACCCAGTACTTC. Residues: CASSPPSGLQETQYF.

This clone appeared a few times. V usage is TRBV18 and J usage is TRBJ2-7; the D gene is possibly TRBD1 (6 bases). There are 14 residues in the CDR3. Germline assignment: CDR1 KGHSH and CDR2 LQKENI. V shed 4 bases and J shed 2 bases, with 12 bases lying between them. The CDR3 spells CASSLRTATYEQYF. The CDR3 DNA reads as TGTGCCAGCTCACTTAGGACAGCCACCTACGAGCAGTACTTC.